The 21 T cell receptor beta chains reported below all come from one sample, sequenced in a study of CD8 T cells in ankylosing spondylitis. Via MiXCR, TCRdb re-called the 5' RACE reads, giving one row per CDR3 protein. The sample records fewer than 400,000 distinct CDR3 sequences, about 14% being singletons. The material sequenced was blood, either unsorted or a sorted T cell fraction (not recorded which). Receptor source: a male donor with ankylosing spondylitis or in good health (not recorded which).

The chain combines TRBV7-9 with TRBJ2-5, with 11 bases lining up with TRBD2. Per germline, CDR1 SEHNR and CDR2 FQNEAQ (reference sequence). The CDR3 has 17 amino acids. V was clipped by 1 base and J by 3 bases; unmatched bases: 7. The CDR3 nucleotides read TGTGCCAGCAGCTTAGAACCTAGCGGGAGGAGGGAAGAGACCCAGTACTTC. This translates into CASSLEPSGRREETQYF.

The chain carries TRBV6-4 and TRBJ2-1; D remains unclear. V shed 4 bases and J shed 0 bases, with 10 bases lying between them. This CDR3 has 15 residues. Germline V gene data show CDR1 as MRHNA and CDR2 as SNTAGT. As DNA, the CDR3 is TGTGCCAGCAGTGCCTCCCCGGGCTCCTACAATGAGCAGTTCTTC. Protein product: CASSASPGSYNEQFF.

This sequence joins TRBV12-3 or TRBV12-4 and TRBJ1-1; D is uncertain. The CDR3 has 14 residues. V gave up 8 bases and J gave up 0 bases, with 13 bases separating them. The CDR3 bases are TGTGCCAGCCGCGGAGAGTTCATGAACACTGAAGCTTTCTTT. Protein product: CASRGEFMNTEAFF.

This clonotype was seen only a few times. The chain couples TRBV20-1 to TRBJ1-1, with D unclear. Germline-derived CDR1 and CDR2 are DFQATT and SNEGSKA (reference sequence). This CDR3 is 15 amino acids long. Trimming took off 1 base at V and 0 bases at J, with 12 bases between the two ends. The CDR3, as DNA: TGCAGTGCTAGAGCCCCTCTCGCGATGAACACTGAAGCTTTCTTT. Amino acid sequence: CSARAPLAMNTEAFF.

CDR3 residues: CATSRAWRETDTQYF. The CDR3 nucleotides read TGTGCCACCAGCAGAGCGTGGCGGGAGACAGATACGCAGTATTTT. This rearrangement joins TRBV15 to TRBJ2-3; TRBD2 aligns across 7 bases. CDR3 length equals 15 residues. Germline assignment: CDR1 LNHNV and CDR2 YYDKDF (reference sequence). The junction had 4 bases not matched to a gene; V was cut back by 1 base and J by 3 bases. The variable domain in full, completed from reference TRBV15 and TRBJ2-3, reads DAMVIQNPRYQVTQFGKPVTLSCSQTLNHNVMYWYQQKSSQAPKLLFHYYDKDFNNEADTPDNFQSRRPNTSFCFLDIRSPGLGDTAMYLCATSRAWRETDTQYFGPGTRLTVL.

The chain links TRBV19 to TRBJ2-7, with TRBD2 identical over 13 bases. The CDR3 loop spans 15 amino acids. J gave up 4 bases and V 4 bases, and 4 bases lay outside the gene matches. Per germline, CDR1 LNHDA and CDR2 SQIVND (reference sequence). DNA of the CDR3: TGTGCCAGTAGTAAGGGACTAGCGGGACCTTACGAGCAGTACTTC. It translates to CASSKGLAGPYEQYF. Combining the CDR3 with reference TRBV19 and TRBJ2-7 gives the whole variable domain DGGITQSPKYLFRKEGQNVTLSCEQNLNHDAMYWYRQDPGQGLRLIYYSQIVNDFQKGDIAEGYSVSREKKESFPLTVTSAQKNPTAFYLCASSKGLAGPYEQYFGPGTRLTVT.

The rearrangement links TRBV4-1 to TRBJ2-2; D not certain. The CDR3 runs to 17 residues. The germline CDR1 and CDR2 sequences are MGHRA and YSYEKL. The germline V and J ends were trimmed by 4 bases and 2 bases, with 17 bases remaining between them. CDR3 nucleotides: TGCGCCAGCAGCCTAGGCTATTATCGGCCAAACACCGGGGAGCTGTTTTTT. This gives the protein CASSLGYYRPNTGELFF.

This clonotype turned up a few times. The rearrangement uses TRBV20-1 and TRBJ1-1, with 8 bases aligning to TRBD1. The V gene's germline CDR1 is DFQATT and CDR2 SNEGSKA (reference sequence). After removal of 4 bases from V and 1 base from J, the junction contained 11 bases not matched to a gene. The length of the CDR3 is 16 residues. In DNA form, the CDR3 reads TGCAGTGCTAAAGACCCCAGGGGGCCTGGGAACACTGAAGCTTTCTTT. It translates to CSAKDPRGPGNTEAFF.

The DNA for the CDR3 is TGCAGTGCTCTTACCGGGACCTCGCAGGGTACGCAGTATTTT. Amino acids: CSALTGTSQGTQYF. This chain links TRBV20-1 with TRBJ2-3, with D possibly being TRBD1 or TRBD2 (5 bases each). The ends were cut back, 5 bases at V and 8 bases at J, with 20 bases in the middle. CDR1 is DFQATT, CDR2 SNEGSKA, per germline (reference sequence). The CDR3 is 14 residues long.

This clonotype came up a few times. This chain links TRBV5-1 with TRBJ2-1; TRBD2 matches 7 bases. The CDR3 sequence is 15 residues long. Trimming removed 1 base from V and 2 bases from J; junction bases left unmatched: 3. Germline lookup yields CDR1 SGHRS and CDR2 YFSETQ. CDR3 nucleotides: TGCGCCAGCAGCTTGCGGGGGGAGACCTACAATGAGCAGTTCTTC. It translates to CASSLRGETYNEQFF.

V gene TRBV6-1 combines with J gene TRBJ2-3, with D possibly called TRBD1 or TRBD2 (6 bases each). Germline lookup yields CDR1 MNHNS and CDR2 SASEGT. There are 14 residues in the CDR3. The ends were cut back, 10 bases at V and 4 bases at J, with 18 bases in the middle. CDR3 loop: CAIRRAEGADTQYF. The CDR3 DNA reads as TGTGCCATCAGACGAGCGGAGGGGGCAGATACGCAGTATTTT.

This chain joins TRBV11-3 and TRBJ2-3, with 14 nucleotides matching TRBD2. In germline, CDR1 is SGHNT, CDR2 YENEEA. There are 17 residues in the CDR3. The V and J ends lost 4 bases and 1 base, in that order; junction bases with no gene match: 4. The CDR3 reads CASSSPGLAGGTDTQYF. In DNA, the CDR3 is TGTGCCAGCAGCTCCCCGGGACTAGCGGGAGGCACAGATACGCAGTATTTT.

The CDR3 DNA reads as TGTGCCAGCACCCGGACTGGGCTTGGCTACACCTTC. As protein: CASTRTGLGYTF. The rearrangement links TRBV3-1 to TRBJ1-2; no definite D call. Trimming stripped 7 bases from V and 7 bases from J, with 13 bases between. The CDR3 is made up of 12 amino acids. The V gene's germline CDR1 is LGHDT and CDR2 YNNKEL (reference sequence).

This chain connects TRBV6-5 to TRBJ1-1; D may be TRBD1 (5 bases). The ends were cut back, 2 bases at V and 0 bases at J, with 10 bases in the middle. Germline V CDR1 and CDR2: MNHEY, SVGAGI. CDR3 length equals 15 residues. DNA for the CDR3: TGTGCCAGCAGTTACGTAGGGGCCGTGAACACTGAAGCTTTCTTT. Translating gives CASSYVGAVNTEAFF.

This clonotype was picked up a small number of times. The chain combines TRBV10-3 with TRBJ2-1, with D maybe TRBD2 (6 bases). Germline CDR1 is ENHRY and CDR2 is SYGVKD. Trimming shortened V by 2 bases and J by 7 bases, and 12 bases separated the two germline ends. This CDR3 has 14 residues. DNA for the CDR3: TGTGCCATCAGTGAGATCGGGACTCGTAATGAGCAGTTCTTC. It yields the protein CAISEIGTRNEQFF.

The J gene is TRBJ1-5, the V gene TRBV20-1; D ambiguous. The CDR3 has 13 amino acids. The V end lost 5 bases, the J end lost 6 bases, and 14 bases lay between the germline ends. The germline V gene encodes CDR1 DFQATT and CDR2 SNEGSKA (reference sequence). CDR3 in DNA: TGCAGTGCTCAAGGGCCTTGGGGTCAGCCCCAGCATTTT. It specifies CSAQGPWGQPQHF.

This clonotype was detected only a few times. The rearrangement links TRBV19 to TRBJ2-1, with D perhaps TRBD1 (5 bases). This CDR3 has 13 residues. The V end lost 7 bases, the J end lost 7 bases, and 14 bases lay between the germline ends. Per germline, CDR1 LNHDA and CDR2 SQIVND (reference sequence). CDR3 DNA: TGTGCCAGTACCCCAGACAGTTGGAATGAGCAGTTCTTC. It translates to CASTPDSWNEQFF.

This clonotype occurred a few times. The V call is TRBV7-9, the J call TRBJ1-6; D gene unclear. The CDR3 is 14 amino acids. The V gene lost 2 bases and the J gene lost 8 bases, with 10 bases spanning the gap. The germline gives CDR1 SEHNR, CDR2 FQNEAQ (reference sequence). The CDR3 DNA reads TGTGCCAGCAGCTTAAGAAGCGGGCATTCACCCCTCCACTTT. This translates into CASSLRSGHSPLHF.

In nucleotides, the CDR3 is TGTGCCTTGGGGGCGGGGCCATACACCGGGGAGCTGTTTTTT. Translating it yields CALGAGPYTGELFF. This chain connects TRBV6-1 to TRBJ2-2; D assignment may be TRBD1 or TRBD2 (6 bases each). With 11 bases removed from V and 3 bases from J, the gap between germline ends came to 16 bases. CDR1 and CDR2 from the germline V gene are MNHNS and SASEGT. There are 14 residues in the CDR3.

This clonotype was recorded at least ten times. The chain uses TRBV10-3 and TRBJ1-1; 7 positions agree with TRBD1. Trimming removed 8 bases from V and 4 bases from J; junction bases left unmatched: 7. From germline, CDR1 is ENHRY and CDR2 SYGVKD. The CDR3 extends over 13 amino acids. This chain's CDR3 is CAIRDSLGTEAFF. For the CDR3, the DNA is TGTGCCATCCGGGACAGCCTGGGCACTGAAGCTTTCTTT.

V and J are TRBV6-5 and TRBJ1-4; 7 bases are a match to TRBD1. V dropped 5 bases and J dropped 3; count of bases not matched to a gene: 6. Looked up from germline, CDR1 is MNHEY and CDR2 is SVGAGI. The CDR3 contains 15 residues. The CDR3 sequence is CASSARGQANEKLFF. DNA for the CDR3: TGTGCCAGCAGTGCTCGAGGACAGGCTAATGAAAAACTGTTTTTT.